Sequencing of this T cell receptor (beta chain) was carried out in a study of cytomegalovirus exposure and HLA in healthy donors. Trimming cost V 6 bases and J 4 bases, with 9 bases left between them. CDR3 length equals 12 residues. Germline loops: CDR1 MNHEY, CDR2 SVGAGI. General study results and limits: A later analysis reportedly identified an Asian-associated ancestry cluster as carrying fewer N-insertions than the approximately 670-donor mean.

PCR involved 60 Vbeta and 13 Jbeta primers. The repertoire was sequenced with immunoSEQ multiplex PCR; TCRdb's copy has only in-frame clones and lacks some. The sample has 100,000 to 150,000 clones, 70% to 80% seen once. On this clone itself: The antigen is undetermined.

The sample taken for sequencing was PBMCs. This chain joins TRBV6-5 and TRBJ1-1; D is possibly TRBD1 (5 bases). This sequence was found in an older woman in good health and CMV-seronegative. DNA of the CDR3: TGTGCCAGCAGAACTGGGGCCACTGAAGCTTTCTTT. The encoded protein is CASRTGATEAFF.